This passage covers 27 T cell receptor beta chains from one sample sequenced in a study of immune evolution from preneoplasia to lung adenocarcinoma. TCRdb keeps only in-frame clones here, not all; method: immunoSEQ multiplex PCR. The table lists around 21,000 clones, 70% to 85% of them singletons, with roughly 5.9% in the top ten. Source material: FFPE invasive lung adenocarcinoma tissue. These receptors came from a person aged 55-75 years with lung adenocarcinoma.

The chain uses TRBV7-2 and TRBJ2-5, with D tentatively TRBD2 (5 bases). Deletions cut 2 bases from V and 5 bases from J, with 15 bases between. The germline CDR1 and CDR2 sequences are SGHTA and FQGNSA. CDR3 length: 15 residues. The CDR3: CASSLSVRVRETQYF. The CDR3 DNA reads TGTGCCAGCAGCTTAAGTGTGAGGGTCCGGGAGACCCAGTACTTC.

The V gene is TRBV9, the J gene TRBJ1-3; tentative D call: TRBD1 (5 bases). This CDR3 comprises 16 residues. V lost 8 bases and J 1 base, leaving 19 bases between the germline ends. CDR1 is SGDLS and CDR2 is YYNGEE in the germline V gene. CDR3: CASSPRESWSGNTIYF. Here the CDR3 DNA reads TGTGCCAGTAGCCCCAGGGAGTCTTGGTCTGGAAACACCATATATTTT. The full variable domain, its missing parts supplied by reference TRBV9 and TRBJ1-3, is DSGVTQTPKHLITATGQRVTLRCSPRSGDLSVYWYQQSLDQGLQFLIQYYNGEERAKGNILERFSAQQFPDLHSELNLSSLELGDSALYFCASSPRESWSGNTIYFGEGSWLTVV.

J is TRBJ2-7 and V is TRBV28; D gene ambiguous. The V and J ends lost 5 bases and 5 bases respectively, with 7 bases between them. Germline V lookup: CDR1 MDHEN, CDR2 SYDVKM. The CDR3 has 11 amino acids. The CDR3 nucleotides are TGTGCCAGCAGTGCTGGACACGAGCAGTACTTC. Amino acid sequence: CASSAGHEQYF.

This rearrangement joins TRBV11-2 to TRBJ1-5; possibly TRBD1 for D (5 bases). The germline V and J ends were trimmed by 4 bases and 1 base, with 11 bases remaining between them. This CDR3 is 15 amino acids long. Germline CDR1 is SGHAT and CDR2 is FQNNGV. The CDR3: CASSSNRTSNQPQHF. CDR3 in DNA: TGTGCCAGCAGCTCCAACAGGACAAGCAATCAGCCCCAGCATTTT.

J is TRBJ2-2 and V is TRBV19; TRBD2 aligns across 16 bases. Trimming took 3 bases from V and 8 from J; bases not matched to a gene: 9. This CDR3 has 18 amino acids. Germline V lookup: CDR1 LNHDA, CDR2 SQIVND (reference sequence). The DNA for the CDR3 is TGTGCCAGTAGTATGGGACTAGCGGGAGGGCTGTATCCTGGGGAGCTGTTTTTT. As protein: CASSMGLAGGLYPGELFF.

The chain couples TRBV23-1 to TRBJ2-7; TRBD1 agrees at 12 bases. Being an ORF, TRBV23-1 has a function that is uncertain. The CDR3 contains 14 residues. The V and J ends lost 3 bases and 9 bases, in that order; junction bases with no gene match: 6. CDR3 in amino acids: CASSHPGTGGVQYF. DNA for the CDR3: TGCGCCAGCAGTCATCCCGGGACAGGGGGCGTGCAGTACTTC.

CDR3 DNA: TGTGCCAGCAGTCCCCGCACAGATACGCAGTATTTT. It translates to CASSPRTDTQYF. The V and J genes are TRBV27 and TRBJ2-3; D remains unclear. The ends were cut back, 5 bases at V and 1 base at J, with 4 bases in the middle. Germline CDR1 and CDR2: MNHEY and SMNVEV (reference sequence). The CDR3 consists of 12 residues.

This clone was counted between two and nine times. The rearrangement uses TRBV23-1 and TRBJ1-5; weak D call: TRBD1 (5 bases). TRBV23-1 is treated as an ORF (open reading frame) with a function not yet certain. The germline V and J ends were trimmed by 6 bases and 3 bases, with 15 bases remaining between them. The CDR3 runs to 15 residues. CDR3 bases: TGCGCCAGCAGACCCCCCGGGGACGACAATCAGCCCCAGCATTTT. Protein product: CASRPPGDDNQPQHF.

A remark on this clone: Other nucleotide sequences from this sample produce the same CDR3. J is TRBJ1-2 and V is TRBV5-6; D unresolved. The CDR3 is 12 residues long. CDR1 is SGHDT, CDR2 YYEEEE, per germline. Between the trimmed V and J ends, which lost 2 bases and 7 bases, there was a span of 9 bases. CDR3 amino acids: CASSLVGSGYTF. The CDR3 bases are TGTGCCAGCAGCTTAGTGGGGAGTGGCTACACCTTC.

The V and J genes are TRBV7-9 and TRBJ2-3; D gene ambiguous. The CDR3 length is 17 residues. Trimming pared 4 bases from V and 1 base from J, leaving 18 bases between. CDR1 is SEHNR, CDR2 FQNEAQ, per germline (reference sequence). The chain's CDR3 is CASSSSFFRGGTDTQYF. CDR3 nucleotide sequence: TGTGCCAGCAGCTCTTCGTTCTTCCGAGGAGGCACAGATACGCAGTATTTT.

V gene TRBV18 combines with J gene TRBJ2-2, with D tentatively TRBD1 (6 bases). This CDR3 comprises 15 residues. Looked up from germline, CDR1 is KGHSH and CDR2 is LQKENI. Trimming pared 8 bases from V and 0 bases from J, leaving 13 bases between. The CDR3 region is CASAQGQSNTGELFF. DNA of the CDR3: TGTGCCAGCGCCCAGGGACAATCGAACACCGGGGAGCTGTTTTTT.

The chain has TRBV20-1 and TRBJ2-1; D is unclear. Germline CDR1 reads DFQATT; CDR2 reads SNEGSKA (reference sequence). V was clipped by 3 bases and J by 10 bases, with 10 bases between them. The CDR3 has 11 amino acids. CDR3 bases: TGCAGTGCTAGCGCGCCGACCGAGCAGTTCTTC. It codes for CSASAPTEQFF.

As concerns this clone: Other nucleotide sequences from this sample produce the same CDR3. The V and J genes are TRBV6-5 and TRBJ1-3; 12 bases line up with TRBD1. The CDR3 runs to 15 residues. CDR1 and CDR2 (germline): MNHEY, SVGAGI. Trimming removed 6 bases from V and 7 bases from J; junction bases left unmatched: 7. CDR3 sequence (DNA): TGTGCCAGCAGGTCTCCCGGGACAGGGGGCAACACCATATATTTT. The encoded protein is CASRSPGTGGNTIYF.

The chain recombines TRBV11-3 with TRBJ2-7; tentative D call: TRBD2 (6 bases). Between the trimmed V and J ends, which lost 0 bases and 1 base, there was a span of 10 bases. This CDR3 has 15 residues. Germline V gives CDR1 SGHNT, CDR2 YENEEA. The CDR3, as DNA: TGTGCCAGCAGCTTAGAGGGGACTTCATCCTACGAGCAGTACTTC. The encoded protein is CASSLEGTSSYEQYF. Full variable domain (missing parts from reference TRBV11-3 and TRBJ2-7): EAGVVQSPRYKIIEKKQPVAFWCNPISGHNTLYWYLQNLGQGPELLIRYENEEAVDDSQLPKDRFSAERLKGVDSTLKIQPAELGDSAVYLCASSLEGTSSYEQYFGPGTRLTVT.

This sequence joins TRBV28 and TRBJ2-7; perhaps TRBD2 as D (5 bases). CDR3 size: 15 residues. V dropped 6 bases and J dropped 4 bases, with 19 bases sitting between them. In germline, CDR1 is MDHEN, CDR2 SYDVKM. This CDR3 reads CASRTAASGRYEQYF. CDR3 coding DNA: TGTGCCAGCAGAACCGCCGCCAGCGGAAGATACGAGCAGTACTTC.

This clone was counted between two and nine times. The V gene is TRBV28, the J gene TRBJ2-7, with TRBD2 matching 9 bases. CDR3 size: 13 residues. Germline assignment: CDR1 MDHEN and CDR2 SYDVKM. Losses at the gene ends were 6 bases for V and 7 bases for J; bases not matched to a gene: 7. CDR3 sequence reads: CASSLAGLGEQYF. Written as DNA, the CDR3 is TGTGCCAGCAGCCTAGCGGGGCTGGGGGAGCAGTACTTC.

The V call is TRBV18, the J call TRBJ2-1; 8 bases map to TRBD1. V dropped 4 bases and J dropped 3; count of bases not matched to a gene: 8. Looked up from germline, CDR1 is KGHSH and CDR2 is LQKENI. This CDR3 has 16 residues. In DNA, the CDR3 is TGTGCCAGCTCACGACAGGGGAGAATGGGCTACAATGAGCAGTTCTTC. It specifies CASSRQGRMGYNEQFF.

The chain has TRBV19 and TRBJ2-1, with a weak D call TRBD2 (6 bases). This CDR3 has 17 residues. Trimming shortened V by 4 bases and J by 1 base, and 17 bases separated the two germline ends. Germline V gives CDR1 LNHDA, CDR2 SQIVND (reference sequence). The CDR3 nucleotides are TGTGCCAGTAGTACCATCAGCGGGTTCGGATCCTACAATGAGCAGTTCTTC. Encoded protein: CASSTISGFGSYNEQFF.

The CDR3 region has the DNA TGTGCCAGCAACAACAGGGGTGAAGCTTTCTTT. It yields the protein CASNNRGEAFF. The rearrangement links TRBV6-1 to TRBJ1-1, with 7 positions matching TRBD1. The germline V gene encodes CDR1 MNHNS and CDR2 SASEGT. CDR3 length equals 11 residues. V was pared by 7 bases and J by 7 bases, with 3 bases of the junction left unmatched.

Comments on this clone: One end of the junction fails to match germline, which may point to a read error. The J gene is TRBJ1-2, the V gene TRBV7-9, with D possibly matching TRBD1 (6 bases). Germline-derived CDR1 and CDR2 are SEHNR and FQNEAQ (reference sequence). The CDR3 contains 13 residues. The CDR3 DNA is TGTGCCAGCAGCACAACCACAGGGCGCGAATTGAACTTC. Translation: CASSTTTGRELNF.

This clone was observed a few times. V usage is TRBV2 and J usage is TRBJ2-7; D ambiguous. The CDR3 has 18 residues. Trimming stripped 0 bases from V and 2 bases from J, with 20 bases between. Germline CDR1 and CDR2: SNHLY and FYNNEI. CDR3 nucleotide sequence: TGTGCCAGCAGTGAAGCTGGCCGGGCGCGGCTCCGGGCCTACGAGCAGTACTTC. Translated, it gives CASSEAGRARLRAYEQYF.

This clone ranks as medium-sized. The genes are TRBV27 and TRBJ2-7, with D possibly being TRBD1 or TRBD2 (6 bases each). There are 17 residues in the CDR3. Germline-derived CDR1 and CDR2 are MNHEY and SMNVEV (reference sequence). With 4 bases removed from V and 1 base from J, the gap between germline ends came to 20 bases. The CDR3, as DNA: TGTGCCAGCAGTTCACCCCCGGGGGCCTATAGTTCCTACGAGCAGTACTTC. Its translation is CASSSPPGAYSSYEQYF.

Concerning this clone itself: This same CDR3 is encoded by further DNA sequences in the sample. The chain recombines TRBV5-1 with TRBJ2-1, with TRBD1 matching over 8 bases. The length of the CDR3 is 14 residues. Looked up from germline, CDR1 is SGHRS and CDR2 is YFSETQ. Germline trimming cut 5 bases from V and 3 bases from J; bases unmatched to any gene: 4. The CDR3 reads CASSLTGGYNEQFF. Written as DNA, the CDR3 is TGCGCCAGCAGTTTAACAGGGGGCTACAATGAGCAGTTCTTC.

The sample holds one count of this clone. V usage is TRBV5-6 and J usage is TRBJ1-5; weak D call: TRBD1 (6 bases). Germline-derived CDR1 and CDR2 are SGHDT and YYEEEE. The CDR3 has 14 amino acids. V dropped 2 bases and J dropped 2 bases, with 8 bases sitting between them. CDR3 DNA: TGTGCCAGCAGCTTTCGACAGGGCAATCAGCCCCAGCATTTT. Residues: CASSFRQGNQPQHF.

The table lists this clone with a few counts. The V call is TRBV19, the J call TRBJ2-1; no clear D gene. The CDR3 totals 13 residues. The ends were cut back, 5 bases at V and 3 bases at J, with 8 bases in the middle. Germline-derived CDR1 and CDR2 are LNHDA and SQIVND (reference sequence). CDR3 residues: CASSPFRYNEQFF. The CDR3 bases are TGTGCCAGTAGTCCCTTCCGCTACAATGAGCAGTTCTTC.

Details on this clone: Other nucleotide sequences from this sample produce the same CDR3. This chain links TRBV5-1 with TRBJ2-2, with 8 bases that match TRBD1. The V gene's germline CDR1 is SGHRS and CDR2 YFSETQ. J lost 1 base, V lost 1 base, and 0 bases had no gene match. This CDR3 spans 15 amino acids. The CDR3 sequence: CASSLTGGNTGELFF. In DNA, the CDR3 is TGCGCCAGCAGCTTGACAGGGGGGAACACCGGGGAGCTGTTTTTT.

This clone was seen only a few times. The rearrangement joins TRBV5-1 to TRBJ2-1; D not resolved. The CDR3 length is 12 residues. In germline, CDR1 is SGHRS, CDR2 YFSETQ. V was shortened by 4 bases and J by 4 bases, with 6 bases between the two germline ends. This CDR3 is CASSLQYNEQFF. CDR3 coding DNA: TGCGCCAGCAGCCTCCAGTACAATGAGCAGTTCTTC.